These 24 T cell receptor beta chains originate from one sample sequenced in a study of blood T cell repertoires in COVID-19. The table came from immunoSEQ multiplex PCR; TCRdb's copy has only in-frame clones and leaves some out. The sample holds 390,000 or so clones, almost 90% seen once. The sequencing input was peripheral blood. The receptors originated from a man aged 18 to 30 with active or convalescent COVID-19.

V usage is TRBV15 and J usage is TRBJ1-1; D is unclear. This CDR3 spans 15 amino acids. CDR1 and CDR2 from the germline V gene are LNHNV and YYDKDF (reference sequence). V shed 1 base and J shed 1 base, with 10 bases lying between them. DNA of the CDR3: TGTGCCACCAGCAGAGGAGACAACAAGAACACTGAAGCTTTCTTT. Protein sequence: CATSRGDNKNTEAFF.

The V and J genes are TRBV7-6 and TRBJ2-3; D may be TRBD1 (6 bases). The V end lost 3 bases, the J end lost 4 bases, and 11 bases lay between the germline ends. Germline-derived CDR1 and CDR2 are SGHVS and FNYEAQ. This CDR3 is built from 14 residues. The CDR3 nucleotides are TGTGCCAGCAGCTTTAGGGGGAGCCCAGATACGCAGTATTTT. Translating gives CASSFRGSPDTQYF.

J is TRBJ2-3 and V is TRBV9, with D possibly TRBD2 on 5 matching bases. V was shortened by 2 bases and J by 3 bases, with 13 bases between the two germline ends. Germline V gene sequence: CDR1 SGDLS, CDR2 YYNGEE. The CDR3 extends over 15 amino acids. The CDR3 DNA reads TGTGCCAGCAGCGTTATGGGAGTACGAACAGATACGCAGTATTTT. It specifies CASSVMGVRTDTQYF.

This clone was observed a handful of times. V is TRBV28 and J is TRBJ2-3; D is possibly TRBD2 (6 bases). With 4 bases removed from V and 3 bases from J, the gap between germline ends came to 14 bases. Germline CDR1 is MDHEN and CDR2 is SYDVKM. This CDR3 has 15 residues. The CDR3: CASSSPGTRTDTQYF. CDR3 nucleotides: TGTGCCAGCAGTTCCCCCGGGACTCGAACAGATACGCAGTATTTT.

In nucleotides, the CDR3 is TGTGCCACCAGCAGTAGAAGCGGGGTCTCCTACAATGAGCAGTTCTTC. Amino acid sequence: CATSSRSGVSYNEQFF. V usage is TRBV15 and J usage is TRBJ2-1, with 7 bases matching TRBD2. The V and J ends lost 3 bases and 0 bases, in that order; junction bases with no gene match: 5. The CDR3 totals 16 residues. Germline CDR1 is LNHNV and CDR2 is YYDKDF (reference sequence).

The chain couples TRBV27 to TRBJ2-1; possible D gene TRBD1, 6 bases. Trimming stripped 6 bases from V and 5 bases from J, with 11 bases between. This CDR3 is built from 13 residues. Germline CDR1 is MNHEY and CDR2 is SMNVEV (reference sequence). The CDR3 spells CASRRRGNNEQFF. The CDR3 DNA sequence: TGTGCCAGCAGGCGAAGGGGGAACAATGAGCAGTTCTTC.

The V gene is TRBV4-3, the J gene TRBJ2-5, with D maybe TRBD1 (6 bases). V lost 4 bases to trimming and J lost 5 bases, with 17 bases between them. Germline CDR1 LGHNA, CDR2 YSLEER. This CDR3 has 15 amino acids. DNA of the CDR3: TGCGCCAGCAGCCCAGGACAGTCTCCGGGGGAGACCCAGTACTTC. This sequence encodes CASSPGQSPGETQYF.

CDR3 DNA: TGTGCCAGTAGTTCACAGGGGGCCGACTATAGCAATCAGCCCCAGCATTTT. Amino acid sequence: CASSSQGADYSNQPQHF. The chain recombines TRBV19 with TRBJ1-5, with 9 bases matching TRBD1. The CDR3 runs 17 residues. With V trimmed by 5 bases and J by 0 bases, 8 bases remained unmatched. From germline, CDR1 is LNHDA and CDR2 SQIVND (reference sequence).

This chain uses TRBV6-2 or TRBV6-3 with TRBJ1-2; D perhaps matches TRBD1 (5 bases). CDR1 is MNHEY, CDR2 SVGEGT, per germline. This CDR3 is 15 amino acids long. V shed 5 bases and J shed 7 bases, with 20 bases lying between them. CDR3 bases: TGTGCCAGCAGTCGAGCACCGACAGCTTTGGGTGGCTACACCTTC. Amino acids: CASSRAPTALGGYTF.

DNA of the CDR3: TGTGCCAGCAGAAAGGACAGGGGGTATGGCTACACCTTC. Translation gives CASRKDRGYGYTF. The rearrangement uses TRBV28 and TRBJ1-2, with 10 bases matching TRBD1. The CDR3 has 13 residues. Per germline, CDR1 MDHEN and CDR2 SYDVKM. Trimming cost V 6 bases and J 5 bases; bases outside gene matches: 3.

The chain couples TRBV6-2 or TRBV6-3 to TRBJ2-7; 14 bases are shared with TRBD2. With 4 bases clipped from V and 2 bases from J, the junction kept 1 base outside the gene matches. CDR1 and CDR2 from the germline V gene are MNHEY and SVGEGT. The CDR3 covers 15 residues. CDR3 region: CASSWTSGGTYEQYF. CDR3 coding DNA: TGTGCCAGCAGTTGGACTAGCGGGGGGACCTACGAGCAGTACTTC.

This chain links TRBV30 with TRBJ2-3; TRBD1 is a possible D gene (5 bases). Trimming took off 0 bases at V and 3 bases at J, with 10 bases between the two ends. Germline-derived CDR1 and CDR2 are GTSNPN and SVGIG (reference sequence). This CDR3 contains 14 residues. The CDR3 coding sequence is TGTGCCTGGAGTGTCGCCAGGGTGACAGATACGCAGTATTTT. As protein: CAWSVARVTDTQYF.

CDR3 nucleotide sequence: TGTGCCAGCAGCCGAGGACAGGGGTTCGAGTCACCCCTCCACTTT. It specifies CASSRGQGFESPLHF. V gene TRBV5-6 combines with J gene TRBJ1-6; TRBD1 agrees at 9 bases. The length of the CDR3 is 15 residues. The trim removed 4 bases at V and 10 bases at J, leaving 9 bases unmatched. The germline gives CDR1 SGHDT, CDR2 YYEEEE. Using reference TRBV5-6 and TRBJ1-6 for the parts outside the CDR3, the full variable domain is DAGVTQSPTHLIKTRGQQVTLRCSPKSGHDTVSWYQQALGQGPQFIFQYYEEEERQRGNFPDRFSGHQFPNYSSELNVNALLLGDSALYLCASSRGQGFESPLHFGNGTRLTVT.

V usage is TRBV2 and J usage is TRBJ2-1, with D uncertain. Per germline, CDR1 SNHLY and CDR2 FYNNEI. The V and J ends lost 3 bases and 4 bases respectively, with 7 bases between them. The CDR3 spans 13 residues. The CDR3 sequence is CASSDRAYNEQFF. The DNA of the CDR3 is TGTGCCAGCAGTGATCGAGCATACAATGAGCAGTTCTTC.

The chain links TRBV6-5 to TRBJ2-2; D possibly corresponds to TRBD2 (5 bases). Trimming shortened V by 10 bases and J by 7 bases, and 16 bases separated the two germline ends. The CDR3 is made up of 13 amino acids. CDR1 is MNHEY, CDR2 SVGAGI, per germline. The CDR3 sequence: CATRRGKVGELFF. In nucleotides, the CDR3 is TGTGCCACCCGGAGAGGGAAGGTCGGGGAGCTGTTTTTT.

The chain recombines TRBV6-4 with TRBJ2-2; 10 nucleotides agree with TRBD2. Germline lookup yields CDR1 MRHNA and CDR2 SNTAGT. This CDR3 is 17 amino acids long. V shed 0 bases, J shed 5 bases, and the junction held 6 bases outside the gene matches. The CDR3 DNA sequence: TGTGCCAGCAGTGACTCCCTAGCGGGAGTTAGAACCGGGGAGCTGTTTTTT. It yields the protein CASSDSLAGVRTGELFF.

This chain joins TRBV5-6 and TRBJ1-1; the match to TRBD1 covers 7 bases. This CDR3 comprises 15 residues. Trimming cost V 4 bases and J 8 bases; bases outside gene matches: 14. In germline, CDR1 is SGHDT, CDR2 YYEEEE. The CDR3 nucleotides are TGTGCCAGCAGCAAGACCCGGGACAGCATTTCAGAAGCTTTCTTT. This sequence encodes CASSKTRDSISEAFF.

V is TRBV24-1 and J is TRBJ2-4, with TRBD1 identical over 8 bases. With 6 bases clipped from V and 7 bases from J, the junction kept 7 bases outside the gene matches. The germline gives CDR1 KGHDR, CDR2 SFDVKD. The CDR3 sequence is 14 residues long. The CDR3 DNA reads TGTGCCACCAGTTCCCGGACAGGGCCTAACATTCAGTACTTC. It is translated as CATSSRTGPNIQYF.

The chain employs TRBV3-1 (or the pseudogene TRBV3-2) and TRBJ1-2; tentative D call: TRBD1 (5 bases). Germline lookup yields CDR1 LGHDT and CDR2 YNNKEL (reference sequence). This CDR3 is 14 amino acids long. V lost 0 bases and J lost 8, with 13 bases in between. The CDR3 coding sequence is TGTGCCAGCAGCCAAGATTTTGGGAGGGGAGGCTACACCTTC. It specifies CASSQDFGRGGYTF.

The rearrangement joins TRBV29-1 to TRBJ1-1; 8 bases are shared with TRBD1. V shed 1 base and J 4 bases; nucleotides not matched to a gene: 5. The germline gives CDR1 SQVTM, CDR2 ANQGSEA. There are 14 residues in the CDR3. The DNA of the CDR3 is TGCAGCGTTGAAGGTCGGACAGGGACCACTGAAGCTTTCTTT. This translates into CSVEGRTGTTEAFF.

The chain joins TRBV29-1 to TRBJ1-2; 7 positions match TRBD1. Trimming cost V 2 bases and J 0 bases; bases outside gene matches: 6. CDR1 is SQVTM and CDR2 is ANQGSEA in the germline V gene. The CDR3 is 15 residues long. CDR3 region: CSVESRDRANYGYTF. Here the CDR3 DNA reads TGCAGCGTTGAAAGTCGGGACAGAGCTAACTATGGCTACACCTTC.

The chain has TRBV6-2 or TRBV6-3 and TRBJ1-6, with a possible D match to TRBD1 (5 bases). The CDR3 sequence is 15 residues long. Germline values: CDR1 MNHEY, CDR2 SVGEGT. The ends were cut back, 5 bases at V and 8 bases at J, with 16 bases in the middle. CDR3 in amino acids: CASSRPGRADSPLHF. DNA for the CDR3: TGTGCCAGCAGTCGGCCCGGCAGGGCGGATTCACCCCTCCACTTT.

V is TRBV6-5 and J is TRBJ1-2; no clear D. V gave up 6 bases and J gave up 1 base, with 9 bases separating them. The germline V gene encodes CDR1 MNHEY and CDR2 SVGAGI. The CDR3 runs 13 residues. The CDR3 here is CASSGRVNYGYTF. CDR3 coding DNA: TGTGCCAGCAGCGGGAGGGTTAACTATGGCTACACCTTC.

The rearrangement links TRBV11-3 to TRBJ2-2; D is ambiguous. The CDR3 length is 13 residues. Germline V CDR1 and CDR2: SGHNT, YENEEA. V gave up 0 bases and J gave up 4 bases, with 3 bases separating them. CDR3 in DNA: TGTGCCAGCAGCTTAGACCGCACCGGGGAGCTGTTTTTT. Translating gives CASSLDRTGELFF. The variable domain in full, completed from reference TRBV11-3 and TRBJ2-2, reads EAGVVQSPRYKIIEKKQPVAFWCNPISGHNTLYWYLQNLGQGPELLIRYENEEAVDDSQLPKDRFSAERLKGVDSTLKIQPAELGDSAVYLCASSLDRTGELFFGEGSRLTVL.